The following is a T cell receptor (beta chain) sequence with its context. The antigen remains unidentified. CDR1 is MNHNS, CDR2 SASEGT, per germline. This CDR3 contains 16 residues. Trimming shortened V by 0 bases and J by 1 base, and 12 bases separated the two germline ends. This PCR relied on a set of 60 Vbeta primers and 13 Jbeta primers. Sequencing was performed with immunoSEQ multiplex PCR; in TCRdb, only in-frame clones are kept and a portion is missing. Of around 170,000 clones in the sample, roughly 80% were seen once. This sample was included in a study of cytomegalovirus exposure and HLA in healthy donors. Broader study findings: It was in a later analysis that TCR association rates were seen to vary by HLA locus, highest for DRB1 and lowest for HLA-C. Productive rates of about 87% or about 30% were seen for most TCR beta V segments in an earlier analysis.

The sequencing input was PBMCs. This receptor was taken from a man aged 35 to 55 in good health and CMV-seropositive. The rearrangement uses TRBV6-1 and TRBJ2-5; D possibly corresponds to TRBD1 (6 bases). The CDR3 protein is CASSEARQDFQETQYF. The CDR3 region has the DNA TGTGCCAGCAGTGAAGCCAGACAGGACTTCCAAGAGACCCAGTACTTC.